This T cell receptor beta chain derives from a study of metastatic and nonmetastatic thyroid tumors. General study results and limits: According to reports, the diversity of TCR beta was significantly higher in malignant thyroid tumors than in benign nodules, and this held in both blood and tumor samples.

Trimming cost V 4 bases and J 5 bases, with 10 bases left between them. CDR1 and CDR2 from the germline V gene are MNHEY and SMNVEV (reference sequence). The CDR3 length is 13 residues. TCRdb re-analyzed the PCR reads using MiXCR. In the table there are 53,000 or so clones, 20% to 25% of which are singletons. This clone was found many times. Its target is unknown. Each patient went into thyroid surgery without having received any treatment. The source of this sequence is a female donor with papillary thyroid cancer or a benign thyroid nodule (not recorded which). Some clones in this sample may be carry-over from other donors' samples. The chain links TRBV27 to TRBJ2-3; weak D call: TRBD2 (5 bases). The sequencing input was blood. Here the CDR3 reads CASSSASLDTQYF. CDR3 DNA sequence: TGTGCCAGCAGTTCCGCTAGCTTAGATACGCAGTATTTT.